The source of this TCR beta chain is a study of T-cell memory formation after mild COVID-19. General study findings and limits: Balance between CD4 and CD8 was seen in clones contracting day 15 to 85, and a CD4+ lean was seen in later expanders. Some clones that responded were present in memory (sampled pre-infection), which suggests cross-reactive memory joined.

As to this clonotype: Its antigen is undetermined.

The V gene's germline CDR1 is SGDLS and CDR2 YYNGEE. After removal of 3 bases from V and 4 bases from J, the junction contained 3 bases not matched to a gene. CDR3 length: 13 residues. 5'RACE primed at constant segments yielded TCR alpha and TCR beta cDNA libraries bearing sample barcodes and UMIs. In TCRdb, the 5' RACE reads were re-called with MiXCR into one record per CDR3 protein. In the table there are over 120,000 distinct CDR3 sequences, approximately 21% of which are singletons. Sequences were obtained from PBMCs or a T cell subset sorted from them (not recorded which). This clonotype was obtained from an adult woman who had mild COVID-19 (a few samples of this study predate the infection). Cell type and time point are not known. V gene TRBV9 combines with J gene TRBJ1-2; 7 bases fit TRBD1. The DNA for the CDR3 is TGTGCCAGCAGCGAGGGACAGAGCTATGGCTACACCTTC. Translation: CASSEGQSYGYTF.